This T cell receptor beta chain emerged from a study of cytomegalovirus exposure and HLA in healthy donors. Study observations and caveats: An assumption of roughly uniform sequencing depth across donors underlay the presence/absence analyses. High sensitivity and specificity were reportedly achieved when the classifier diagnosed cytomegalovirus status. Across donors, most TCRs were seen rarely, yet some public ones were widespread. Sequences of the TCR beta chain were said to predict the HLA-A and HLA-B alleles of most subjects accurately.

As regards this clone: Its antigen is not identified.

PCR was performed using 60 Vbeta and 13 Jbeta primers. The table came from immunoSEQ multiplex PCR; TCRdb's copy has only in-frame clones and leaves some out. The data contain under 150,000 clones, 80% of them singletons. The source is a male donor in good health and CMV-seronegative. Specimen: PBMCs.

CDR3 protein: CASSQAWTENYGYTF. In nucleotides, the CDR3 is TGTGCCAGTAGTCAAGCCTGGACAGAGAACTATGGCTACACCTTC. The chain carries TRBV19 and TRBJ1-2, with a tentative D call TRBD1 (6 bases). The CDR3 consists of 15 residues. Deletions cut 5 bases from V and 2 bases from J, with 15 bases between. Germline lookup yields CDR1 LNHDA and CDR2 SQIVND (reference sequence).